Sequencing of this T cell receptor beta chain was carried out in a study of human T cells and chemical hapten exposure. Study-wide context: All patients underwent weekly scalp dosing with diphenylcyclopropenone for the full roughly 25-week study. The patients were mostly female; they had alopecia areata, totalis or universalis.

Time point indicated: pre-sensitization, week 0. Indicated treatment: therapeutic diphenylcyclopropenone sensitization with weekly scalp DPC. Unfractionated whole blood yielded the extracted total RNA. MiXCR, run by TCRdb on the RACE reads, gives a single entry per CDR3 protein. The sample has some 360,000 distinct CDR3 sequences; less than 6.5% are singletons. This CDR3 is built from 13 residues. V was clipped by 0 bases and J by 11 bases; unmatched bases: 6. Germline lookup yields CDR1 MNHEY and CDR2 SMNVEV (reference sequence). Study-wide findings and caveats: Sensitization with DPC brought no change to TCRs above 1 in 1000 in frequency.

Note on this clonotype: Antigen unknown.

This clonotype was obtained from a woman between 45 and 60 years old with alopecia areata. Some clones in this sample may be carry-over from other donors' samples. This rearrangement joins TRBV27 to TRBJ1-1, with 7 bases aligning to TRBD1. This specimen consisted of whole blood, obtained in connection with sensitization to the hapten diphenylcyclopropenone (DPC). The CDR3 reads CASSLSSTGNAFF. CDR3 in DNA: TGTGCCAGCAGTTTATCGTCGACAGGGAATGCTTTCTTT.